The 30 T cell receptor beta chains below were found in one sample sequenced in a study of T-cell memory formation after mild COVID-19. A single record per CDR3 protein comes from TCRdb applying MiXCR to the 5' RACE reads. The table has approximately 260,000 distinct CDR3 sequences, about 16% seen once. What was sequenced was PBMCs or a T cell subset sorted from them (not recorded which). The receptors were gathered from a man between 18 and 29 years old who had mild COVID-19 (a few samples of this study predate the infection). Cell type and time point are not known.

This clonotype was detected only a few times. CDR3 DNA: TGCAGCGCCCCGAGGGGTCACTACGAGCAGTACTTC. This gives the protein CSAPRGHYEQYF. The chain links TRBV29-1 to TRBJ2-7, with D possibly called TRBD1 or TRBD2 (5 bases each). The germline V gene has CDR1 SQVTM and CDR2 ANQGSEA. Trimming took off 7 bases at V and 3 bases at J, with 13 bases between the two ends. This CDR3 has 12 residues.

V usage is TRBV20-1 and J usage is TRBJ2-1; 15 positions match TRBD2. Germline loops: CDR1 DFQATT, CDR2 SNEGSKA (reference sequence). CDR3 length: 19 amino acids. The V and J ends lost 1 base and 3 bases, in that order; junction bases with no gene match: 10. The CDR3 sequence: CSARVRTSGGARGYNEQFF. The CDR3 region has the DNA TGCAGTGCTAGAGTGCGGACTAGCGGGGGGGCCCGGGGCTACAATGAGCAGTTCTTC.

This clonotype was recorded once. V usage is TRBV24-1 and J usage is TRBJ1-1, with D perhaps matching TRBD1 (5 bases). Trimming took 5 bases from V and 5 from J, leaving 14 bases between them. The germline gives CDR1 KGHDR, CDR2 SFDVKD. The CDR3 loop spans 14 amino acids. The CDR3 loop is CATSAQGPGTEAFF. In nucleotides, the CDR3 is TGTGCCACCAGTGCTCAGGGCCCGGGGACTGAAGCTTTCTTT.

The chain couples TRBV2 to TRBJ2-3; D may be TRBD1 or TRBD2 (5 bases each). The V end was cut by 6 bases, the J end by 3 bases, with 10 bases between. The length of the CDR3 is 13 residues. Germline values: CDR1 SNHLY, CDR2 FYNNEI. This CDR3 is CASRGPYTDTQYF. CDR3 DNA: TGTGCCAGCAGGGGACCTTATACAGATACGCAGTATTTT. Complete variable domain (other parts from reference TRBV2 and TRBJ2-3): EPEVTQTPSHQVTQMGQEVILRCVPISNHLYFYWYRQILGQKVEFLVSFYNNEISEKSEIFDDQFSVERPDGSNFTLKIRSTKLEDSAMYFCASRGPYTDTQYFGPGTRLTVL.

The chain joins TRBV4-3 to TRBJ1-6; D not resolved. The germline gives CDR1 LGHNA, CDR2 YSLEER. The CDR3 is 14 amino acids. V lost 1 base and J 7 bases, leaving 8 bases between the germline ends. CDR3 sequence reads: CASSQGLRNSPLHF. In nucleotides, the CDR3 is TGCGCCAGCAGCCAAGGCCTGAGGAATTCACCCCTCCACTTT.

This clonotype showed up just a few times. The chain is built from TRBV9 and TRBJ1-6; weak D call: TRBD1 (5 bases). Trimming left V 0 bases short and J 9 bases short, with 10 bases between. The CDR3 spans 14 residues. CDR1 SGDLS and CDR2 YYNGEE come from the germline V gene. The CDR3 nucleotides are TGTGCCAGCAGCGTAGAGGGCAGGGTTTCACCCCTCCACTTT. As protein: CASSVEGRVSPLHF.

This clonotype was picked up a small number of times. The CDR3 here is CSARGAGIEQYF. The CDR3 DNA reads as TGCAGTGCTAGAGGGGCGGGGATCGAGCAGTACTTC. J is TRBJ2-7 and V is TRBV20-1; a weak D match, TRBD2 (6 bases). V was trimmed by 1 base and J by 6 bases, leaving 10 bases between them. Germline assignment: CDR1 DFQATT and CDR2 SNEGSKA (reference sequence). The CDR3 runs to 12 residues.

The CDR3 sequence: CASSHQGRRGYTF. In nucleotides, the CDR3 is TGTGCCAGCAGCCACCAGGGGAGGCGTGGCTACACCTTC. V and J are TRBV3-1 and TRBJ1-2; TRBD1 might be the D (6 bases). CDR1 LGHDT and CDR2 YNNKEL come from the germline V gene (reference sequence). V was clipped by 3 bases and J by 7 bases, with 12 bases between them. CDR3 size: 13 residues.

The chain recombines TRBV18 with TRBJ2-5; 10 bases are a match to TRBD2. Germline CDR1 and CDR2: KGHSH and LQKENI. Unmatched junction bases numbered 8, after V lost 4 bases and J lost 6 bases. CDR3 size: 15 residues. This CDR3 reads CASSQASGGDQTQYF. The DNA of the CDR3 is TGTGCCAGCTCACAAGCAAGCGGGGGGGACCAGACCCAGTACTTC.

The genes are TRBV6-1 and TRBJ2-2; D assignment may be TRBD1 or TRBD2 (5 bases each). The germline CDR1 and CDR2 sequences are MNHNS and SASEGT. Between the trimmed V and J ends, which lost 6 bases and 2 bases, there was a span of 13 bases. This CDR3 region has 15 residues. The CDR3 reads CASRPWGINTGELFF. The DNA for the CDR3 is TGTGCCAGCAGACCGTGGGGGATAAACACCGGGGAGCTGTTTTTT.

This clonotype was detected a few times. The V and J genes are TRBV5-1 and TRBJ2-1; 8 nucleotides line up with TRBD2. From germline, CDR1 is SGHRS and CDR2 YFSETQ. V lost 0 bases, J lost 0 bases, and 5 bases stayed unmatched. The CDR3 sequence is 17 residues long. CDR3 sequence reads: CASSLAGTSRSYNEQFF. The CDR3, as DNA: TGCGCCAGCAGCTTGGCCGGGACTAGTCGCTCCTACAATGAGCAGTTCTTC.

The chain has TRBV30 and TRBJ2-2; D call uncertain. Trimming pared 4 bases from V and 2 bases from J, leaving 14 bases between. Per germline, CDR1 GTSNPN and CDR2 SVGIG (reference sequence). The CDR3 covers 15 residues. The chain's CDR3 is CAWKLLAANTGELFF. The CDR3 coding sequence is TGTGCCTGGAAACTCCTTGCGGCAAACACCGGGGAGCTGTTTTTT.

This clonotype was counted between two and nine times. This chain uses TRBV29-1 with TRBJ2-3; weak D call: TRBD2 (5 bases). The V and J ends lost 7 bases and 4 bases respectively, with 18 bases between them. Germline V gene data show CDR1 as SQVTM and CDR2 as ANQGSEA. The CDR3 spans 14 residues. The CDR3 DNA reads TGCAGCGGCGGTCATCACGGGGATGCAGATACGCAGTATTTT. Amino acid sequence: CSGGHHGDADTQYF.

This clonotype was counted a few times. This rearrangement joins TRBV19 to TRBJ2-4; a weak D match, TRBD2 (6 bases). CDR1 is LNHDA, CDR2 SQIVND, per germline (reference sequence). Trimming pared 3 bases from V and 9 bases from J, leaving 18 bases between. This CDR3 has 15 residues. The CDR3 DNA is TGTGCCAGTAGTATCACAGCGGGCGCCGGGGGCATTCAGTACTTC. This codes for CASSITAGAGGIQYF. The full variable domain, its missing parts supplied by reference TRBV19 and TRBJ2-4, is DGGITQSPKYLFRKEGQNVTLSCEQNLNHDAMYWYRQDPGQGLRLIYYSQIVNDFQKGDIAEGYSVSREKKESFPLTVTSAQKNPTAFYLCASSITAGAGGIQYFGAGTRLSVL.

This clonotype has just a few counts. This chain links TRBV4-2 with TRBJ2-5, with D perhaps matching TRBD1 or TRBD2 (6 bases each). This CDR3 spans 15 amino acids. Trimming took 4 bases from V and 5 from J, leaving 17 bases between them. Germline V lookup: CDR1 LGHNA, CDR2 YNFKEQ. CDR3 protein: CASSPTGAWGETQYF. CDR3 nucleotide sequence: TGTGCCAGCAGCCCCACGGGGGCCTGGGGGGAGACCCAGTACTTC.

The J gene is TRBJ2-7, the V gene TRBV6-2 or TRBV6-3, with D unclear. Germline V gene lookup returns CDR1 MNHEY and CDR2 SVGEGT. With 6 bases removed from V and 4 bases from J, the gap between germline ends came to 7 bases. The CDR3 runs 11 residues. The CDR3 loop is CASSWGYEQYF. Here the CDR3 DNA reads TGTGCCAGCAGCTGGGGATACGAGCAGTACTTC.

This clonotype turned up a few times. The V call is TRBV2, the J call TRBJ2-3; TRBD2 aligns across 9 bases. V lost 6 bases, J lost 4 bases, and 5 bases stayed unmatched. Germline CDR1 reads SNHLY; CDR2 reads FYNNEI. The CDR3 has 14 residues. The CDR3 coding sequence is TGTGCCAGCAGAGCTAGCGGGGTCTCAGATACGCAGTATTTT. Amino acids: CASRASGVSDTQYF.

This sequence joins TRBV7-2 and TRBJ2-5; 10 bases fit TRBD2. Germline V gene sequence: CDR1 SGHTA, CDR2 FQGNSA. Trimming at V came to 4 bases and at J to 4 bases, leaving 6 bases not matched to a gene. The CDR3 sequence is 15 residues long. CDR3 in DNA: TGTGCCAGCAGCTCCCCGACTAGCGGGTTAGAGACCCAGTACTTC. As protein: CASSSPTSGLETQYF.

The CDR3 sequence is CASSLAVGGGYEQYF. The CDR3 DNA reads TGTGCCAGCAGCTTGGCCGTAGGAGGCGGCTACGAGCAGTACTTC. This rearrangement joins TRBV5-6 to TRBJ2-7; a weak D match, TRBD2 (5 bases). This CDR3 has 15 amino acids. The germline gives CDR1 SGHDT, CDR2 YYEEEE. Trimming pared 0 bases from V and 3 bases from J, leaving 13 bases between. Full variable domain (missing parts from reference TRBV5-6 and TRBJ2-7): DAGVTQSPTHLIKTRGQQVTLRCSPKSGHDTVSWYQQALGQGPQFIFQYYEEEERQRGNFPDRFSGHQFPNYSSELNVNALLLGDSALYLCASSLAVGGGYEQYFGPGTRLTVT.

The rearrangement uses TRBV11-3 and TRBJ2-4; D is ambiguous. Germline lookup yields CDR1 SGHNT and CDR2 YENEEA. The CDR3 covers 13 residues. V lost 1 base and J 5 bases, leaving 6 bases between the germline ends. The CDR3 reads CASSLGPQNIQYF. The CDR3 region has the DNA TGTGCCAGCAGCTTAGGACCCCAAAACATTCAGTACTTC.

This rearrangement joins TRBV28 to TRBJ2-1; TRBD1 agrees at 7 bases. From germline, CDR1 is MDHEN and CDR2 SYDVKM. Trimming removed 4 bases from V and 5 bases from J; junction bases left unmatched: 11. The CDR3 extends over 16 amino acids. The CDR3 sequence: CASSSTIRQGNNEQFF. The CDR3 DNA sequence: TGTGCCAGCAGTTCGACGATCCGACAGGGAAACAATGAGCAGTTCTTC.

This rearrangement joins TRBV7-9 to TRBJ1-1; 7 bases map to TRBD1. Germline lookup yields CDR1 SEHNR and CDR2 FQNEAQ (reference sequence). V was pared by 7 bases and J by 7 bases, with 15 bases of the junction left unmatched. The CDR3 runs 15 residues. CDR3 sequence reads: CASTPGGRGLDEAFF. CDR3 DNA: TGTGCCAGCACCCCGGGGGGCAGGGGGTTGGATGAAGCTTTCTTT.

In its sample, this clonotype was seen a few times. This sequence joins TRBV4-2 and TRBJ1-1; TRBD1 matches 7 bases. Germline CDR1 reads LGHNA; CDR2 reads YNFKEQ. This CDR3 is built from 14 residues. V lost 4 bases to trimming and J lost 4 bases; unmatched junction nucleotides: 6. The CDR3 protein is CASSRTGESTEAFF. The DNA for the CDR3 is TGTGCCAGCAGCCGAACAGGGGAGAGCACTGAAGCTTTCTTT.

This clonotype has only a few counts. CDR3 sequence (DNA): TGTGCCAGCAGTTACAGGGGATATGCTTTCTTT. This gives the protein CASSYRGYAFF. The gene calls are TRBV6-5 and TRBJ1-1, with D maybe TRBD1 (5 bases). This CDR3 is 11 amino acids long. Trimming left V 2 bases short and J 11 bases short, with 9 bases between. Germline lookup yields CDR1 MNHEY and CDR2 SVGAGI.

The CDR3 coding sequence is TGTGCCTGGAGTGTAGGAGCCCACACCGGGAATGGCTACACCTTC. This translates into CAWSVGAHTGNGYTF. The rearrangement links TRBV30 to TRBJ1-2; D gene uncertain. CDR1 and CDR2 from the germline V gene are GTSNPN and SVGIG (reference sequence). Trimming cost V 0 bases and J 6 bases, with 17 bases left between them. CDR3 length: 15 amino acids.

This clonotype was counted between two and nine times. This CDR3 reads CASSQDVWAGENYGYTF. The CDR3 DNA follows: TGCGCCAGCAGCCAAGATGTTTGGGCAGGCGAGAACTATGGCTACACCTTC. This chain uses TRBV4-3 with TRBJ1-2, with D unclear. With 0 bases removed from V and 2 bases from J, the gap between germline ends came to 16 bases. Germline CDR1 is LGHNA and CDR2 is YSLEER. The CDR3 is 17 residues long.

This clonotype was counted ten times or more. The chain couples TRBV9 to TRBJ1-6, with 10 bases fitting TRBD1. Germline CDR1 reads SGDLS; CDR2 reads YYNGEE. V trimming: 5 bases; J trimming: 9 bases; junction bases outside the gene matches: 2. The CDR3 sequence is 13 residues long. CDR3 coding DNA: TGTGCCAGCAGTGGACAGGGGGGTTCACCCCTCCACTTT. Its translation: CASSGQGGSPLHF.

The J gene is TRBJ1-3, the V gene TRBV5-1; D may be TRBD1 (5 bases). Germline lookup yields CDR1 SGHRS and CDR2 YFSETQ. Trimming took 0 bases from V and 10 from J, leaving 17 bases between them. The CDR3 consists of 15 residues. CDR3: CASSLETDPRATIYF. DNA of the CDR3: TGCGCCAGCAGCTTGGAGACAGACCCCCGTGCAACCATATATTTT. The whole variable domain, remainder taken from reference TRBV5-1 and TRBJ1-3, is KAGVTQTPRYLIKTRGQQVTLSCSPISGHRSVSWYQQTPGQGLQFLFEYFSETQRNKGNFPGRFSGRQFSNSRSEMNVSTLELGDSALYLCASSLETDPRATIYFGEGSWLTVV.

This clonotype was seen a handful of times. This chain joins TRBV20-1 and TRBJ2-3, with 10 positions matching TRBD2. Per the germline V gene, CDR1 is DFQATT and CDR2 is SNEGSKA (reference sequence). Unmatched junction bases numbered 8, after V lost 4 bases and J lost 1 base. This CDR3 spans 16 amino acids. CDR3 region: CSAKPSSGGRTDTQYF. The CDR3 DNA sequence: TGCAGTGCTAAACCATCTAGCGGGGGCCGCACAGATACGCAGTATTTT.

In this sample, this clonotype turned up a few times. The chain joins TRBV19 to TRBJ2-5, with 9 bases aligning to TRBD2. There are 15 residues in the CDR3. Germline V gene sequence: CDR1 LNHDA, CDR2 SQIVND (reference sequence). V lost 4 bases to trimming and J lost 5 bases; unmatched junction nucleotides: 8. Written as DNA, the CDR3 is TGTGCCAGTAGTACACCTCTTAGCGGGGGTGAGACCCAGTACTTC. Translating it yields CASSTPLSGGETQYF.